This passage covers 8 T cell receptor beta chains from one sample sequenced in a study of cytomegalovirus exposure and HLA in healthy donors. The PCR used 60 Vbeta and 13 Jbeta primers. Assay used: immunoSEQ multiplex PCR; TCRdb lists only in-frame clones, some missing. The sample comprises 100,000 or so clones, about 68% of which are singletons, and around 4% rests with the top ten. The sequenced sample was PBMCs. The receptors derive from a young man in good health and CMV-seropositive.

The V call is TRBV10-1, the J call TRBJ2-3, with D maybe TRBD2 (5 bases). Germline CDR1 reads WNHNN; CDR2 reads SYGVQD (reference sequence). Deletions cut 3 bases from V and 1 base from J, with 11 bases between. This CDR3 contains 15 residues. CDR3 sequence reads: CASSDPEGGTDTQYF. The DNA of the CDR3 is TGCGCCAGCAGTGATCCTGAGGGAGGCACAGATACGCAGTATTTT.

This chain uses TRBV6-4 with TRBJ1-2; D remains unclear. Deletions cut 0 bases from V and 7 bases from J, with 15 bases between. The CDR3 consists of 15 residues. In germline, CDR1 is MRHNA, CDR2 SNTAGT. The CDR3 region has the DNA TGTGCCAGCAGTGACTCGAGTATCGGGATTTCTGGCTACACCTTC. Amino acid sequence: CASSDSSIGISGYTF.

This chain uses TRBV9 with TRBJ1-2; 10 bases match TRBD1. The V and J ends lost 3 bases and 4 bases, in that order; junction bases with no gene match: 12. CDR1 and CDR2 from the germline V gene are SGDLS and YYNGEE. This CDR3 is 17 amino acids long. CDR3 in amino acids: CASSEDPSGTGAYGYTF. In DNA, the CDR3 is TGTGCCAGCAGCGAAGACCCCTCAGGGACAGGGGCCTATGGCTACACCTTC.

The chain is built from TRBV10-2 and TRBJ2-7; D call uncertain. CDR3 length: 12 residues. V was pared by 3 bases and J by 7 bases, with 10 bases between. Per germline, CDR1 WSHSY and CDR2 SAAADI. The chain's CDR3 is CASSDLSREQYF. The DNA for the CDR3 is TGCGCCAGCAGTGACCTATCCCGTGAGCAGTACTTC.

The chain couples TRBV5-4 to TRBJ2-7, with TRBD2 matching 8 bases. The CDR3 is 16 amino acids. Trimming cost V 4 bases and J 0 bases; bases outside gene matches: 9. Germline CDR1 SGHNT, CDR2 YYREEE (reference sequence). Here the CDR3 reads CASSPGGGSLSYEQYF. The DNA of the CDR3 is TGTGCCAGCAGCCCCGGGGGGGGAAGCCTCTCCTACGAGCAGTACTTC.

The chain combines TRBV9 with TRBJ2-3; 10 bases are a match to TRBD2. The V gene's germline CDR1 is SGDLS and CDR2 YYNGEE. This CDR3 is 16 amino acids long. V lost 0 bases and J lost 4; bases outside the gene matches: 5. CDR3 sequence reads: CASSVVLAGAADTQYF. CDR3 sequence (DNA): TGTGCCAGCAGCGTAGTCCTAGCGGGGGCGGCAGATACGCAGTATTTT.

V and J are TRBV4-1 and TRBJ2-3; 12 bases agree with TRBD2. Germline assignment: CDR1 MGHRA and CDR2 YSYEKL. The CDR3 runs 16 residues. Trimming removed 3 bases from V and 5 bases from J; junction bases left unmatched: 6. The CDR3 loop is CASSQLAGGREDTQYF. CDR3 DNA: TGCGCCAGCAGCCAGCTAGCGGGGGGGCGGGAAGATACGCAGTATTTT.

The CDR3 spells CASSLGQGNPYF. CDR3 sequence (DNA): TGTGCCAGCAGCTTGGGCCAGGGAAACCCGTACTTC. The chain uses TRBV5-6 and TRBJ2-7, with D possibly TRBD1 on 5 matching bases. Per the germline V gene, CDR1 is SGHDT and CDR2 is YYEEEE. The V end lost 0 bases, the J end lost 12 bases, and 13 bases lay between the germline ends. The length of the CDR3 is 12 residues.